This T cell receptor beta chain was obtained from a study of T cells in Graves' hyperthyroidism and ophthalmopathy. RNA transcripts gave rise to amplified TCR beta CDR3 regions. First-round RT-PCR targeting the TCR CDR3 was performed with the HTBI primer set. TCRdb ran MiXCR on the multiplex PCR reads and lists one entry per CDR3 protein. The table records 500,000 to 700,000 distinct CDR3 sequences, roughly a sixth of them present only once. Concerning this clonotype: Its target is unknown.

CDR1 and CDR2 (germline): GTSNPN, SVGIG (reference sequence). With V trimmed by 0 bases and J by 4 bases, 11 bases remained unmatched. There are 17 residues in the CDR3. Study results and limitations: Blood also held most thyroid clonotypes expanded beyond 0.001. Ophthalmopathy stood apart from stable hyperthyroidism in a 13 V-J model.

Diagnoses rested on clinical symptoms, serum thyroxine and TRAb, thyroid ultrasound and orbital computed tomography. The receptor's source is a woman under 30 with Graves' hyperthyroidism. The chain couples TRBV30 to TRBJ2-3; 9 nucleotides agree with TRBD2. The sample was blood. The DNA of the CDR3 is TGTGCCTGGAGTGTACGATGGGCGGGAGGGCCGGCAGATACGCAGTATTTT. It translates to CAWSVRWAGGPADTQYF.